Listed here is a single TCR beta chain. Antigen specificity is unknown. The data were obtained in a study of vaccination effects on CD4 cells after COVID-19. Germline V gene data show CDR1 as LGHNA and CDR2 as YSLEER. CDR3 length: 16 residues. Between the trimmed V and J ends, which lost 4 bases and 0 bases, there was a span of 16 bases. Measured with immunoSEQ multiplex PCR; TCRdb has only the in-frame clones, and not every one. The table has roughly 54,000 clones, more than 65% seen once. Peptide-pool stimulation followed by sequencing identified expanded antigen-specific CD4+ clonotypes in the ViraFEST assay. The authors isolated CD4+ T cells after around 9 days of culture. A PCR test confirmed that the person had SARS-CoV-2 infection between March and December 2020.

The V call is TRBV4-3, the J call TRBJ2-7; unclear D gene. This clonotype was sampled from a human donor who had a prior SARS-CoV-2 infection. The sequencing used CD4+ T cells from PBMCs cultured with HIV peptides, collected before COVID-19 vaccination. Subset described: HIV-1 Nef peptide pool negative control/reference culture. CDR3 DNA sequence: TGCGCCAGCAGCCCCTGGCTGAGCTTACCCTCCTACGAGCAGTACTTC. This encodes CASSPWLSLPSYEQYF.